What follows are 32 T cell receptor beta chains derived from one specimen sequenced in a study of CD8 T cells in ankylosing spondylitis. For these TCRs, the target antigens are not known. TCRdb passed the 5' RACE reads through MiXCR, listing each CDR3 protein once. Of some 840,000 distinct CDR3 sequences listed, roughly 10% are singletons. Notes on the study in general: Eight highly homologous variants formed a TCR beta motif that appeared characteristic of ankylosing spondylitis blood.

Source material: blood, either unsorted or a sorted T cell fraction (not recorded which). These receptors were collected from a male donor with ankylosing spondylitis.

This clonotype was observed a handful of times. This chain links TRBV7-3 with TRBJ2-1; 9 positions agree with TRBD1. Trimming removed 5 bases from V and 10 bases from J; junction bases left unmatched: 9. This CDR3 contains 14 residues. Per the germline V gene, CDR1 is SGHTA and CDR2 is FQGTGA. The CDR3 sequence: CASSPVGTGKEQFF. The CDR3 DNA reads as TGTGCCAGCAGCCCTGTGGGGACAGGGAAGGAGCAGTTCTTC.

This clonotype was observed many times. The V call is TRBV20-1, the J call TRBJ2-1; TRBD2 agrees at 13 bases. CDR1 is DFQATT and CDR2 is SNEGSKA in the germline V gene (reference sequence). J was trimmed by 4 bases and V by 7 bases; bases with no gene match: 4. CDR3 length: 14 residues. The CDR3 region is CSGTSGGFYNEQFF. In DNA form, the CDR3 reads TGCAGTGGGACTAGCGGGGGATTTTACAATGAGCAGTTCTTC.

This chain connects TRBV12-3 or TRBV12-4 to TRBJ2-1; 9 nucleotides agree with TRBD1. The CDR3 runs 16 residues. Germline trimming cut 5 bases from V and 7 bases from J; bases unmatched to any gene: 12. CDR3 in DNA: TGTGCCAGCAGTGCTCCCGGGACAGGGAAAGAAAATGAGCAGTTCTTC. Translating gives CASSAPGTGKENEQFF.

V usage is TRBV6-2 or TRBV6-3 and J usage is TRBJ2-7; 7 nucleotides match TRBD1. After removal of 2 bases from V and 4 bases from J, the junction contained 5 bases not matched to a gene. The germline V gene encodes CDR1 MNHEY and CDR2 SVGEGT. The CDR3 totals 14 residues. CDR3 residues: CASSYAGGMYEQYF. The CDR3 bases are TGTGCCAGCAGTTACGCAGGGGGTATGTACGAGCAGTACTTC.

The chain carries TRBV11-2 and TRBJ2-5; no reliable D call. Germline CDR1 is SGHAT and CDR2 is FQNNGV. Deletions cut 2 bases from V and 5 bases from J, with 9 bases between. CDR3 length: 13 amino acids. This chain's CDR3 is CASSLTLWETQYF. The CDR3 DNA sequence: TGTGCCAGCAGCTTAACTTTATGGGAGACCCAGTACTTC.

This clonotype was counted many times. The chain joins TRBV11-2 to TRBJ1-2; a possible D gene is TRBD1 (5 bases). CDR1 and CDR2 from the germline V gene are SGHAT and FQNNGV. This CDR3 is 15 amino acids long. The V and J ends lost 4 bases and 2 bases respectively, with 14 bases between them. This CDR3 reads CASSSRWRGNYGYTF. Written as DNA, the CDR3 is TGTGCCAGCAGCTCCCGGTGGAGGGGCAACTATGGCTACACCTTC.

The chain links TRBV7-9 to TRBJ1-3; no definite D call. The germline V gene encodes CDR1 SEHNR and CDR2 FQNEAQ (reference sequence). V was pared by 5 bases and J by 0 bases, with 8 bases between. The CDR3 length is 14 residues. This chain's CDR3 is CASSASASGNTIYF. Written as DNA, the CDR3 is TGTGCCAGCAGCGCCTCGGCCTCTGGAAACACCATATATTTT.

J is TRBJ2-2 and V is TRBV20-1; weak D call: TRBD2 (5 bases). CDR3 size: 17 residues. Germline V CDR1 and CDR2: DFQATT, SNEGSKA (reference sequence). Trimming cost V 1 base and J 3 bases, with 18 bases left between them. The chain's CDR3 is CSARVGPRGAYTGELFF. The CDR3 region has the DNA TGCAGTGCTAGAGTAGGCCCCCGGGGTGCATACACCGGGGAGCTGTTTTTT.

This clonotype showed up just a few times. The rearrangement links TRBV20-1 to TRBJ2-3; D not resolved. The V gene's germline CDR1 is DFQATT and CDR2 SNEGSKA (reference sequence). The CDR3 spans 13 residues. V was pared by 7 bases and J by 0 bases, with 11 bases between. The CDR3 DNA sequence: TGCAGTGTCAGAAGGTCCAGCACAGATACGCAGTATTTT. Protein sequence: CSVRRSSTDTQYF.

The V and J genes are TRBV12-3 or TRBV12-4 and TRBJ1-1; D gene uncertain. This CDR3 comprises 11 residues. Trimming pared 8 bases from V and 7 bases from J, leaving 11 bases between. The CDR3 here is CASRTAIEAFF. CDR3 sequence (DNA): TGTGCCAGCCGGACGGCGATTGAAGCTTTCTTT.

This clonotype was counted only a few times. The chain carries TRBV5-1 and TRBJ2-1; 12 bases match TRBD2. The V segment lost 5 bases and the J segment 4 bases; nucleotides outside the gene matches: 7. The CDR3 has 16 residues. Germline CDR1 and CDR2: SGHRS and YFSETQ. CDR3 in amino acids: CASRLLAGGLYNEQFF. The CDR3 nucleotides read TGCGCCAGCAGACTACTAGCGGGGGGCCTATACAATGAGCAGTTCTTC. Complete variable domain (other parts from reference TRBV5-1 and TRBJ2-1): KAGVTQTPRYLIKTRGQQVTLSCSPISGHRSVSWYQQTPGQGLQFLFEYFSETQRNKGNFPGRFSGRQFSNSRSEMNVSTLELGDSALYLCASRLLAGGLYNEQFFGPGTRLTVL.

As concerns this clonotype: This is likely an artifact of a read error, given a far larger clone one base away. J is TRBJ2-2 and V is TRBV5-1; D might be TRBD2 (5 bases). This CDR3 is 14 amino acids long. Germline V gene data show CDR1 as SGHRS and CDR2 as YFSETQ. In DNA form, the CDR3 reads TGCGCCAGCAGCTTGGACCCGAACACCGGGGAGCCGTTTTTT. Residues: CASSLDPNTGEPFF.

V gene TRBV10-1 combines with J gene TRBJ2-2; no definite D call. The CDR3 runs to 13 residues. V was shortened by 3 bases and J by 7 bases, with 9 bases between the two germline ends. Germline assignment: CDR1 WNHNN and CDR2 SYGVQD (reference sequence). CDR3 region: CASSDSGYGELFF. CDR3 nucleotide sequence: TGCGCCAGCAGTGACTCCGGTTACGGGGAGCTGTTTTTT.

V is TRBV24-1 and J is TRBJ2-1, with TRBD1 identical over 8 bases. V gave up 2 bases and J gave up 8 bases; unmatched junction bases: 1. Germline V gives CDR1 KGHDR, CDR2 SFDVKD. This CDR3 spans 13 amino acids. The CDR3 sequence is CATSDYRGDEQFF. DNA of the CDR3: TGTGCCACCAGTGATTACAGGGGGGATGAGCAGTTCTTC.

CDR3 in DNA: TGTGCCAGCAGTAGCACAGGGAGAGGGTTCCAAGAGACCCAGTACTTC. Protein product: CASSSTGRGFQETQYF. The rearrangement uses TRBV6-2 or TRBV6-3 and TRBJ2-5, with D possibly TRBD1 on 6 matching bases. The germline gives CDR1 MNHEY, CDR2 SVGEGT. The V end was cut by 5 bases, the J end by 1 base, with 17 bases between. CDR3 size: 16 residues.

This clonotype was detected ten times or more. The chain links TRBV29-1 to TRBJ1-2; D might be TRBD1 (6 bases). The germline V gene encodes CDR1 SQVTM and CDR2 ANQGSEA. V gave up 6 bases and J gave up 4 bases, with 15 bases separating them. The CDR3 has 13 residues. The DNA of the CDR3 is TGCAGCGTCGGACAGATTCTTGGCTATGGCTACACCTTC. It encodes CSVGQILGYGYTF.

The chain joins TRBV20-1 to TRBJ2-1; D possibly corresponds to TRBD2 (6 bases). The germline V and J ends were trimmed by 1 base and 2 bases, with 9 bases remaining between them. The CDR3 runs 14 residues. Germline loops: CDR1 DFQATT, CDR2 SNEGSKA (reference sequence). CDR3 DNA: TGCAGTGCTAGAGTGGCTAGCGCCTACAATGAGCAGTTCTTC. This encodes CSARVASAYNEQFF.

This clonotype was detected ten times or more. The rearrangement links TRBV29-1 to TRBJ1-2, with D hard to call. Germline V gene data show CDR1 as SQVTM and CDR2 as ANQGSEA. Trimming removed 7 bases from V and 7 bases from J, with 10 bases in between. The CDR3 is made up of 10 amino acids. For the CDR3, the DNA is TGCAGCGAAGGAGGAGCTGGCTACACCTTC. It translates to CSEGGAGYTF.

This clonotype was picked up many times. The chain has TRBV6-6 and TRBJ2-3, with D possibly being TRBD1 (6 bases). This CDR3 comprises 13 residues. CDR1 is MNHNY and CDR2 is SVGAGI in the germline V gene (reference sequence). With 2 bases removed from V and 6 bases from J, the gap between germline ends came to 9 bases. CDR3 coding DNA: TGTGCCAGCAGTTACAACAGGGCCGATACGCAGTATTTT. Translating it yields CASSYNRADTQYF.

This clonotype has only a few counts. The CDR3 sequence: CSSDSGTSGTEEQFF. CDR3 bases: TGCAGTTCAGACTCCGGGACTAGCGGGACCGAAGAGCAGTTCTTC. The rearrangement uses TRBV20-1 and TRBJ2-1; 13 positions agree with TRBD2. Germline CDR1 DFQATT, CDR2 SNEGSKA (reference sequence). The CDR3 contains 15 residues. V lost 8 bases, J lost 10 bases, and 14 bases stayed unmatched.

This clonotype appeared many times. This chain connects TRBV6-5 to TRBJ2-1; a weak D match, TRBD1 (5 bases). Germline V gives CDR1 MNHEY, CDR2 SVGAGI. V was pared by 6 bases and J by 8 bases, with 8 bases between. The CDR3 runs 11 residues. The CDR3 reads CASSQGHEQFF. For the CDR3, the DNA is TGTGCCAGCAGCCAGGGCCATGAGCAGTTCTTC.

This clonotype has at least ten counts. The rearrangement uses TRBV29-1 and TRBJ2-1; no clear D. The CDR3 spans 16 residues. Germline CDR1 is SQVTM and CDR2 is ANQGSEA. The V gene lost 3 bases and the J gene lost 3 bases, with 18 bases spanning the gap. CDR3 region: CSVDNPAKVFYNEQFF. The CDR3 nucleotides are TGCAGCGTTGATAATCCCGCCAAGGTCTTCTACAATGAGCAGTTCTTC.

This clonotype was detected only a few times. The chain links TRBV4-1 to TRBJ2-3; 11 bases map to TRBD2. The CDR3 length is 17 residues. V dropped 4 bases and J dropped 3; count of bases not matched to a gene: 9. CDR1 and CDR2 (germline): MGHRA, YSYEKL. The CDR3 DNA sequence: TGCGCCAGCAGCCGGGGGCTTAGCGGGGGGGCGACAGATACGCAGTATTTT. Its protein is CASSRGLSGGATDTQYF.

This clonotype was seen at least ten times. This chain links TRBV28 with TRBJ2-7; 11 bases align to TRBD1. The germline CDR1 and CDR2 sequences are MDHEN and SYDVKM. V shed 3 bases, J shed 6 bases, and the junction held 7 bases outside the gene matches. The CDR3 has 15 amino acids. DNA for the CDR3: TGTGCCAGCAGTTTTACGCCGGGACAGGGGGGCGAGCAGTACTTC. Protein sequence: CASSFTPGQGGEQYF. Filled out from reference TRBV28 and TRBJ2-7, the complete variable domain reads DVKVTQSSRYLVKRTGEKVFLECVQDMDHENMFWYRQDPGLGLRLIYFSYDVKMKEKGDIPEGYSVSREKKERFSLILESASTNQTSMYLCASSFTPGQGGEQYFGPGTRLTVT.

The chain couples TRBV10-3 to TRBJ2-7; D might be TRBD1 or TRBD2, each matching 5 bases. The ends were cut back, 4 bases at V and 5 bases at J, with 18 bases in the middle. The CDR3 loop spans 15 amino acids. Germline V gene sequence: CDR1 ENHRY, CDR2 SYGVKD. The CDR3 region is CAISGRAGALDEQYF. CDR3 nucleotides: TGTGCCATCAGTGGTCGGGCCGGGGCCCTCGACGAGCAGTACTTC.

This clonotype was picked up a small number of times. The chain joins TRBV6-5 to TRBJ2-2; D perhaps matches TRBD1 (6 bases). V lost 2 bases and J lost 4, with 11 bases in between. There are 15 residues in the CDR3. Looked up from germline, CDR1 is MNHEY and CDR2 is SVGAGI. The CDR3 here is CASSYGGAGTGELFF. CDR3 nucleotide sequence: TGTGCCAGCAGTTACGGGGGCGCGGGCACCGGGGAGCTGTTTTTT.

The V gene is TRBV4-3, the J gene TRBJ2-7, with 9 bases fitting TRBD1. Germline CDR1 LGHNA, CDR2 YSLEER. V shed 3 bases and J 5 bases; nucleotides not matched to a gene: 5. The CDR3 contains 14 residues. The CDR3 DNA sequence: TGCGCCAGCAGCCAGGGGACAGGGTTGGACGAGCAGTACTTC. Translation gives CASSQGTGLDEQYF.

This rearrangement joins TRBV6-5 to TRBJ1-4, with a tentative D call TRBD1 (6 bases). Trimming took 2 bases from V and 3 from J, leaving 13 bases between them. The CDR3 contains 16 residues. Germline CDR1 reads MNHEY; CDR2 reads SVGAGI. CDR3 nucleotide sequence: TGTGCCAGCAGTTACATGTCGGGGGCCCCTAATGAAAAACTGTTTTTT. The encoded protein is CASSYMSGAPNEKLFF.

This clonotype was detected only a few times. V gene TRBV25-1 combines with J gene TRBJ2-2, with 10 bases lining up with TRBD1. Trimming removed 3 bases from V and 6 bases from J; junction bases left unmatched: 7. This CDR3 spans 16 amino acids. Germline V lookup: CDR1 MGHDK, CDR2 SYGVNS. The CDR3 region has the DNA TGTGCCAGCAGTGATCCGGGACAGGGGACAGCCGGGGAGCTGTTTTTT. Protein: CASSDPGQGTAGELFF.

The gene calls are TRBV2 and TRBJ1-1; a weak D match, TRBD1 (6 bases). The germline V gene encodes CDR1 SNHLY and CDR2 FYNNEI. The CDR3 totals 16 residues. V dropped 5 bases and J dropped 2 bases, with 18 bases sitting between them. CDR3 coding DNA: TGTGCCAGCAGTTATCAGGGGCATTCTTTAAACACTGAAGCTTTCTTT. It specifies CASSYQGHSLNTEAFF.

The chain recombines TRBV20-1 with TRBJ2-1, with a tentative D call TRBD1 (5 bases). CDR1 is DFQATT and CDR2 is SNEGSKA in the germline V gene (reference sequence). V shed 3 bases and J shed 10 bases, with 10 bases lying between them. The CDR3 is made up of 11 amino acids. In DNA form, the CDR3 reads TGCAGTGCTAGTCCTAGGGGCGAGCAGTTCTTC. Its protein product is CSASPRGEQFF.

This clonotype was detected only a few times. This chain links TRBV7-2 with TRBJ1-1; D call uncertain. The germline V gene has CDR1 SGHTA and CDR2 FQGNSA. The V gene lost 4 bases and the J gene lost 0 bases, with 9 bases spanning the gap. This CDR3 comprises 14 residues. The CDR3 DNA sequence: TGTGCCAGCAGCTGGACCCCTTTGAACACTGAAGCTTTCTTT. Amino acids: CASSWTPLNTEAFF.